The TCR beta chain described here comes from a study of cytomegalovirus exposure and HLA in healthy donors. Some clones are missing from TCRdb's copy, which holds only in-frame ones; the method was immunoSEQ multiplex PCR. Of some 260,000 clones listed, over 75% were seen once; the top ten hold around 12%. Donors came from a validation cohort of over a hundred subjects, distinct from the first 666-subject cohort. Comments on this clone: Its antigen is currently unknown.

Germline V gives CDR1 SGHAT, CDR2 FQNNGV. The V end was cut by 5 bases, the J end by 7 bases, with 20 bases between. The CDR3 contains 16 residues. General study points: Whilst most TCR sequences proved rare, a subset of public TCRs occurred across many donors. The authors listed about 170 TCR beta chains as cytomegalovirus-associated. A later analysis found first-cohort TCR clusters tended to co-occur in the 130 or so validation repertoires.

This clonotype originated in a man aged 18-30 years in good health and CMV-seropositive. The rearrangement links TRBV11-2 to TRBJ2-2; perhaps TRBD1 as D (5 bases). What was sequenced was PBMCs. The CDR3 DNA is TGTGCCAGCAGCCCCCGACAGACCCCGATAGGCGGGGAGCTGTTTTTT. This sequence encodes CASSPRQTPIGGELFF.